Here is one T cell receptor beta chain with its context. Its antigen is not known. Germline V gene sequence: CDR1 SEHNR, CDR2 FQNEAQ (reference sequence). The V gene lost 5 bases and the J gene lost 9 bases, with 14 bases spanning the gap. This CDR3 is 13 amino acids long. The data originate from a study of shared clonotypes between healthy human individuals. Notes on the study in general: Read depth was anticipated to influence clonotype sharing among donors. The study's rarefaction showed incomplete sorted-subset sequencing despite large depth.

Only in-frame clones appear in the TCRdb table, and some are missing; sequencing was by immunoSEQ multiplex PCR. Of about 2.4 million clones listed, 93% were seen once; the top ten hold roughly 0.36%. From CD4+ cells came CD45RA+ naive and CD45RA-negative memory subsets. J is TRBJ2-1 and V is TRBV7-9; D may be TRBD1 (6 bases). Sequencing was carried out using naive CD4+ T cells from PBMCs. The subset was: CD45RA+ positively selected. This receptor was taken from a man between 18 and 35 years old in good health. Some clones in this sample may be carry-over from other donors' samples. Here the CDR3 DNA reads TGTGCCAGCAGCCGGAACCAGGGGAGTGAGCAGTTCTTC. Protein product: CASSRNQGSEQFF.